The 16 T cell receptor beta chains given below trace back to one sample, sequenced in a study of T cells in women clearing cervical HPV infection. Sequenced by immunoSEQ multiplex PCR; TCRdb stores in-frame clones only, minus some. The sample holds roughly 30,000 clones. Input material: blood buffy coat. Receptors were obtained from a woman aged 18-70 years with a cervical HPV16 infection that either progressed to CIN3+ or cleared (not recorded which).

Regarding this clone: The CDR3 end lies 3 residues beyond the end of the read and is filled in from the germline J gene. The chain couples TRBV7-3 to TRBJ2-1; 9 bases agree with TRBD2. Germline V gene sequence: CDR1 SGHTA, CDR2 FQGTGA. With 5 bases clipped from V and 2 bases from J, the junction kept 4 bases outside the gene matches. The CDR3 covers 15 residues. The DNA read from the CDR3 is TGTGCCAGCAGCGTGACTAGCGGTCCCTACAATGAG. This sequence encodes CASSVTSGPYNE. The full CDR3 is CASSVTSGPYNEQFF.

A note on this clone: Coverage ceases 3 residues before the CDR3 finishes, and the germline J gene fills in the end. The chain links TRBV20-1 to TRBJ1-2; D uncertain. Germline CDR1 and CDR2: DFQATT and SNEGSKA (reference sequence). V shed 6 bases and J shed 2 bases, with 13 bases lying between them. This CDR3 is 13 amino acids long. The sequenced part of the CDR3 DNA is TGCAGTGCCCCCCAAACAGAAAACTATGGC. The encoded protein is CSAPQTENYG. Given in full, the CDR3 is CSAPQTENYGYTF.

With respect to this clone: The observed sequence ends 3 residues before the CDR3 terminus, with the missing tail filled in from the germline J gene. This chain joins TRBV30 and TRBJ1-2, with 7 bases matching TRBD1. There are 14 residues in the CDR3. Germline V gene sequence: CDR1 GTSNPN, CDR2 SVGIG (reference sequence). CDR3 bases read: TGTGCCTGGAGTGTACAAGGGGGCCCTGTGGGC. Residues: CAWSVQGGPVG. The full CDR3 reads CAWSVQGGPVGYTF.

Worth noting for this clone: Sequencing ends 3 residues short of the CDR3 end; the germline J gene provides the rest. This sequence joins TRBV20-1 and TRBJ2-2; D is ambiguous. The CDR3 is 13 residues long. V was shortened by 1 base and J by 2 bases, with 5 bases between the two germline ends. The germline V gene encodes CDR1 DFQATT and CDR2 SNEGSKA (reference sequence). Partial CDR3 DNA: TGCAGTGCTAGAGCCCCTAACACCGGGGAG. Its protein is CSARAPNTGE. The whole CDR3 sequence is CSARAPNTGELFF.

Points on this clone: Read data end 3 residues before the CDR3 end; the end is taken from the germline J gene. The V and J genes are TRBV19 and TRBJ2-3; 7 bases align to TRBD1. The CDR3 loop spans 15 amino acids. Per germline, CDR1 LNHDA and CDR2 SQIVND (reference sequence). The CDR3 bases that were read are TGTGCCAGCACGACAGGGAATCTCCTCAATCAGCCG. Translation gives CASTTGNLLNQP. The entire CDR3 protein reads CASTTGNLLNQPQYF.

Remarks on this clone: The observed sequence ends 3 residues before the CDR3 terminus, with the missing tail filled in from the germline J gene. V and J are TRBV5-1 and TRBJ2-1; 10 bases line up with TRBD2. From germline, CDR1 is SGHRS and CDR2 YFSETQ. Trimming removed 3 bases from V and 8 bases from J; junction bases left unmatched: 14. The CDR3 covers 17 residues. The CDR3 bases that were read are TGCGCCAGCAGCTGGGGGACTAGCGCGTTAGTTTTCTATGAG. The encoded protein is CASSWGTSALVFYE. The entire CDR3 sequence reads CASSWGTSALVFYEQFF.

Details on this clone: The read finishes 3 residues shy of the CDR3 end, and the germline J gene is used to complete it. V gene TRBV19 combines with J gene TRBJ2-3, with 11 bases identical to TRBD1. This CDR3 has 17 residues. Germline V gene lookup returns CDR1 LNHDA and CDR2 SQIVND (reference sequence). CDR3 DNA (partial): TGTGCCAGTAGTATAGGGGACAGGGGGGTGGGCTACGAGACG. As protein: CASSIGDRGVGYET. The entire CDR3 reads CASSIGDRGVGYETQYF. The full variable domain, in which reference TRBV19 and TRBJ2-3 provide the parts outside the CDR3, is DGGITQSPKYLFRKEGQNVTLSCEQNLNHDAMYWYRQDPGQGLRLIYYSQIVNDFQKGDIAEGYSVSREKKESFPLTVTSAQKNPTAFYLCASSIGDRGVGYETQYFGPGTRLTVL.

As to this clone: The read is 3 residues too short to cover the CDR3 end, so that end is filled in from the germline J gene. The chain recombines TRBV19 with TRBJ1-6; 9 bases are a match to TRBD1. Germline CDR1 is LNHDA and CDR2 is SQIVND (reference sequence). Germline trimming cut 4 bases from V and 6 bases from J; bases unmatched to any gene: 1. CDR3 length equals 14 residues. CDR3 region: CASSTDRGNSPLHF. The covered CDR3 bases are TGTGCCAGTAGTACGGACAGGGGTAATTCACCC.

CDR3 sequence: CSAREGNLAEAFF. CDR3 DNA (partial): TGCAGTGCTAGAGAAGGCAATTTGGCTGAA. The rearrangement joins TRBV20-1 to TRBJ1-1; D not resolved. The DNA ends 3 residues before the CDR3 does, and the rest of the CDR3 is filled in from the germline J gene. The CDR3 totals 13 residues. Looked up from germline, CDR1 is DFQATT and CDR2 is SNEGSKA (reference sequence). Between the trimmed V and J ends, which lost 0 bases and 6 bases, there was a span of 11 bases.

As to this clone: With the read ending 3 residues before the CDR3 end, the germline J gene is used to fill in that end. The same CDR3 can be traced to other DNA sequences in this sample. This chain links TRBV6-2 or TRBV6-3 with TRBJ2-3; unclear D gene. Germline V lookup: CDR1 MNHEY, CDR2 SVGEGT. The CDR3 runs to 12 residues. The DNA read from the CDR3 is TGTGCCAGCAGCCACACTAAAGAGACG. Translating gives CASSHTKET. The full CDR3 protein reads CASSHTKETQYF.

About this clone: The CDR3 end falls 3 residues outside the read, so it is completed with the germline J gene. The J gene is TRBJ1-1, the V gene TRBV7-9; 12 bases match TRBD1. The CDR3 consists of 14 residues. J was trimmed by 7 bases and V by 5 bases; bases with no gene match: 5. Per the germline V gene, CDR1 is SEHNR and CDR2 is FQNEAQ (reference sequence). The sequenced part of the CDR3 DNA is TGTGCCAGCAGCGAAAGGGACAGGGGGCTTGAA. Encoded protein: CASSERDRGLE. The CDR3, in full, reads CASSERDRGLEAFF.

Comments on this clone: From the germline J gene comes the end of the CDR3, since the read stops 3 residues before it. This chain links TRBV5-1 with TRBJ2-3; possibly TRBD2 for D (5 bases). The CDR3 covers 13 residues. Germline loops: CDR1 SGHRS, CDR2 YFSETQ. The part of the CDR3 DNA that was read is TGCGCCAGCAGCTTGGGAGGGTACGAGACG. This translates into CASSLGGYET. The full CDR3 protein is CASSLGGYETQYF.

Of note for this clone: The read stops 3 residues short of the end of the CDR3; the missing end is completed from the germline J gene. The V call is TRBV6-2 or TRBV6-3, the J call TRBJ2-2; D may be TRBD2 (6 bases). Germline V gene lookup returns CDR1 MNHEY and CDR2 SVGEGT. Trimming pared 7 bases from V and 4 bases from J, leaving 13 bases between. This CDR3 contains 14 residues. CDR3 DNA (partial): TGTGCCAGCAAACTGGAGGGGAGCACCGGGGAG. This gives the protein CASKLEGSTGE. The full CDR3 protein reads CASKLEGSTGELFF.

Concerning this clone: An end of the junction differs from the germline gene, which may be a read error. Read coverage stops 3 residues before the CDR3 terminus; the germline J gene supplies the remainder. This chain connects TRBV5-1 to TRBJ2-7; no definite D call. Germline V gene lookup returns CDR1 SGHRS and CDR2 YFSETQ. The CDR3 contains 15 residues. CDR3 amino acids: CSSSLEATALDEQYF. The CDR3 DNA, read in part, is TGCTCCAGCAGCTTGGAAGCTACTGCTTTGGACGAG.

About this clone: Coverage ceases 3 residues before the CDR3 finishes, and the germline J gene fills in the end. This sequence joins TRBV10-3 and TRBJ1-1; D is possibly TRBD1 (5 bases). The germline V and J ends were trimmed by 7 bases and 4 bases, with 16 bases remaining between them. Germline assignment: CDR1 ENHRY and CDR2 SYGVKD. This CDR3 is built from 14 residues. Incomplete CDR3 DNA: TGTGCCATCATTAATTCCGACAGTCCCACTGAA. Its protein is CAIINSDSPTE. The complete CDR3 sequence is CAIINSDSPTEAFF.

Concerning this clone itself: The read stops 3 residues short of the end of the CDR3; the missing end is completed from the germline J gene. The sample carries other DNA sequences with the same CDR3. V gene TRBV7-2 combines with J gene TRBJ2-7; no reliable D call. CDR1 and CDR2 from the germline V gene are SGHTA and FQGNSA. The CDR3 has 15 amino acids. Trimming pared 5 bases from V and 6 bases from J, leaving 20 bases between. CDR3: CASSGRGDPYREQYF. The covered CDR3 bases are TGTGCCAGCAGCGGCCGCGGTGATCCGTATCGCGAG.